This T cell receptor (beta chain) was captured in a study of T-cell reconstitution after alpha-beta-depleted transplantation in children. Overall study results and limits: Reportedly, only several hundred clones from non-depleted graft cells drove alpha-beta T-cell counts at about two months. T-cell numbers and diversity one year post-transplant derived largely from freshly generated T cells.

V trimming: 5 bases; J trimming: 6 bases; junction bases outside the gene matches: 9. Germline V lookup: CDR1 SGHTA, CDR2 FQGNSA. The CDR3 sequence is 14 residues long. In this sample, this clonotype turned up a few times. What it binds is unknown. The TCRbeta library was prepared with unique molecular identifiers. MiXCR, run by TCRdb on the PCR reads, gives a single entry per CDR3 protein. The table lists approximately 120,000 distinct CDR3 sequences, roughly 9.7% of them singletons. The sequence came from a girl under three years old who had a stem cell transplant for combined immunodeficiency, so the T cells may come from the graft donor. This specimen was PBMCs, mostly from graft donor cells, taken 180 days after TCRalphabeta/CD19-depleted stem cell transplant. V usage is TRBV7-2 and J usage is TRBJ1-2; TRBD1 matches at 7 bases. As DNA, the CDR3 is TGTGCCAGCAGCACTCGACAGGGTTATCATGGCTACACCTTC. Translation: CASSTRQGYHGYTF.